This section outlines one TCR beta chain sequence together with its context. The antigen is unknown. TCRdb redid the calling of the reads with MiXCR, one entry per CDR3 protein. Of 450,000 to 550,000 distinct CDR3 sequences listed, approximately 42% were seen once; the top ten hold around 44%. The data were obtained in a study of T cell repertoires in cytomegalovirus infection. This clonotype originated in a human donor in good health (CMV status not recorded). Some clones in this sample may be carry-over from other donors' samples. Sample: cultured PBMCs, taken from culture after CMV antigen stimulation.

CDR3 sequence (DNA): TGTGCCAGCACCCGTCCGGGCCAAGATCCTGGCTACACCTTC. This encodes CASTRPGQDPGYTF. This rearrangement joins TRBV7-9 to TRBJ1-2; D unclear. Looked up from germline, CDR1 is SEHNR and CDR2 is FQNEAQ (reference sequence). V lost 7 bases to trimming and J lost 7 bases, with 19 bases between them. This CDR3 has 14 residues.